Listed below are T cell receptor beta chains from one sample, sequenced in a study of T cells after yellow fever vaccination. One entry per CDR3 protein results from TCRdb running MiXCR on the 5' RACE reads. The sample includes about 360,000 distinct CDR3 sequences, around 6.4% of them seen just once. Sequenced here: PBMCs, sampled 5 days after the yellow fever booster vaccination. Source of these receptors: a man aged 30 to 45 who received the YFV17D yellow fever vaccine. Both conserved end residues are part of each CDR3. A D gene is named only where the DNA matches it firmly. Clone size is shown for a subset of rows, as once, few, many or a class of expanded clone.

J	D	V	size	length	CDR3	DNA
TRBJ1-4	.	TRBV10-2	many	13	CASSRAANEKLFF	TGCGCCAGCAGCAGGGCCGCTAATGAAAAACTGTTTTTT
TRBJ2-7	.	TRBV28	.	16	CASSPGGADKPYEQYF	TGTGCCAGCAGCCCAGGGGGGGCCGACAAGCCCTACGAGCAGTACTTC
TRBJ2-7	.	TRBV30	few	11	CAWSDYHEQYF	TGTGCCTGGAGCGACTACCACGAGCAGTACTTC
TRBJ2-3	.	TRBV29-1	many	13	CSVEEARTNTQYF	TGCAGCGTTGAAGAGGCGCGGACCAATACGCAGTATTTT
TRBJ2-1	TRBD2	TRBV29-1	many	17	CSAVGGRTAGGSNEQFF	TGCAGCGCAGTAGGCGGGAGAACGGCGGGCGGGAGCAATGAGCAGTTCTTC
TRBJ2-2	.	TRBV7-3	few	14	CASSTHRNTGELFF	TGTGCCAGCAGCACCCACAGGAACACCGGGGAGCTGTTTTTT
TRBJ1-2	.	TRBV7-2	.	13	CASSLNGPYGYTF	TGTGCCAGCAGCTTAAACGGCCCGTATGGCTACACCTTC
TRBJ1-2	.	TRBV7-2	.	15	CASSLVGGHGYGYTF	TGTGCCAGCAGCTTAGTCGGAGGGCACGGCTATGGCTACACCTTC
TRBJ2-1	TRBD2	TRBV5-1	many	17	CASSLPLEAGVNNEQFF	TGCGCCAGCAGCCTCCCTTTAGAAGCGGGAGTAAATAATGAGCAGTTCTTC
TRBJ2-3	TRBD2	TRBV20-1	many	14	CSASGTINTDTQYF	TGCAGTGCTTCCGGGACTATAAACACAGATACGCAGTATTTT
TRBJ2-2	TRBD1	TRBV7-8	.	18	CASSSRFGTGLNTGELFF	TGTGCCAGCAGCTCCCGTTTCGGGACAGGTCTCAACACCGGGGAGCTGTTTTTT
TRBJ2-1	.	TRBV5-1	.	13	CASSVLQHNEQFF	TGCGCCAGCAGCGTGCTTCAACACAATGAGCAGTTCTTC
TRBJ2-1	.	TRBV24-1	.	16	CATSKPGRSSYNEQFF	TGTGCCACCAGCAAGCCTGGGCGGTCCTCCTACAATGAGCAGTTCTTC
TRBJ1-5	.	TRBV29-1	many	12	CSVEDGNQPQHF	TGCAGCGTAGAGGACGGCAATCAGCCCCAGCATTTT
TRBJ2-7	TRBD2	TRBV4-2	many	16	CASSQESVAGAYEQYF	TGTGCCAGCAGCCAGGAATCCGTAGCGGGAGCCTACGAGCAGTACTTC
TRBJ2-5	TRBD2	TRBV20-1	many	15	CSARKATSGVETQYF	TGCAGTGCTAGAAAGGCGACTAGCGGCGTGGAGACCCAGTACTTC
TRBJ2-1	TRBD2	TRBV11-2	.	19	CASSGPTSGRAKSYNEQFF	TGTGCCAGCAGCGGACCTACTAGCGGGAGGGCCAAGTCCTACAATGAGCAGTTCTTC
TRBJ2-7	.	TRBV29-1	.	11	CSVRGAYEQYF	TGCAGCGTCCGTGGGGCCTACGAGCAGTACTTC
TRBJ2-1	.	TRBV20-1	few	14	CSAPKAPGHNEQFF	TGCAGTGCTCCTAAAGCCCCGGGACACAATGAGCAGTTCTTC
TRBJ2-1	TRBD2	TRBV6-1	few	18	CASRSARRLGREGNEQFF	TGTGCCAGCAGATCGGCCCGTCGACTAGGCAGGGAGGGCAATGAGCAGTTCTTC
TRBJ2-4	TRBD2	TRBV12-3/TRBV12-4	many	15	CASSLNSGTRRIQYF	TGTGCCAGCAGTCTTAATTCCGGGACTAGACGAATTCAGTACTTC
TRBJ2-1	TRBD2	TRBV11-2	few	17	CASSSTPGLVDFREQFF	TGTGCCAGCAGCTCAACCCCCGGACTAGTTGACTTTCGTGAGCAGTTCTTC
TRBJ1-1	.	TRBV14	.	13	CASSQDRLTEAFF	TGTGCCAGCAGCCAAGATCGGCTCACTGAAGCTTTCTTT
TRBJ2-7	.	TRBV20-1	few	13	CSARVEDSYEQYF	TGCAGTGCTAGAGTTGAGGATTCCTACGAGCAGTACTTC
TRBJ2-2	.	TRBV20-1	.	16	CSARSLRSETTGELFF	TGCAGTGCTAGGTCTCTACGGAGCGAAACCACCGGGGAGCTGTTTTTT
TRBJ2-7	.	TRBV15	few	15	CATSIYAGYQYEQYF	TGTGCCACCAGCATTTATGCGGGATATCAGTACGAGCAGTACTTC
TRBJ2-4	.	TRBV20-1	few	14	CSAEGPTAKNIQYF	TGCAGTGCCGAGGGGCCGACGGCCAAAAACATTCAGTACTTC
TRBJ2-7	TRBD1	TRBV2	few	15	CASSVEEGQAYEQYF	TGTGCCAGCAGCGTGGAGGAGGGACAGGCCTACGAGCAGTACTTC
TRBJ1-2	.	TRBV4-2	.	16	CASSQEVGLPPYGYTF	TGTGCCAGCAGCCAAGAGGTGGGGCTGCCCCCCTATGGCTACACCTTC
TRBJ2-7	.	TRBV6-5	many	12	CASHSSVGEQYF	TGTGCCAGCCACTCTTCGGTCGGCGAGCAGTACTTC
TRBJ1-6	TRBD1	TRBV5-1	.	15	CASSAGGQNNSPLHF	TGCGCCAGCAGCGCCGGGGGACAGAATAATTCACCCCTCCACTTT
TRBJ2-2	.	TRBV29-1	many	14	CSVSSGADTGELFF	TGCAGCGTTAGTAGCGGAGCTGACACCGGGGAGCTGTTTTTT
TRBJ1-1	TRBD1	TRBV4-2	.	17	CASSHATPGQGNTEAFF	TGTGCCAGCAGCCATGCCACGCCGGGACAGGGGAACACTGAAGCTTTCTTT
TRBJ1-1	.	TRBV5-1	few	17	CASSFGGVSIGQYEAFF	TGCGCCAGCAGCTTTGGGGGAGTGTCGATCGGCCAATATGAAGCTTTCTTT
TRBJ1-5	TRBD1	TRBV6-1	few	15	CATADRDGFAQPQHF	TGTGCCACCGCTGACAGGGATGGGTTCGCTCAGCCCCAGCATTTT
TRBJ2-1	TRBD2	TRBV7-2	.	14	CASSLVAGENEQFF	TGTGCCAGCAGCTTAGTAGCGGGTGAAAATGAGCAGTTCTTC
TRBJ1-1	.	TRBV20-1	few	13	CSASHSMNTEAFF	TGCAGTGCTAGTCACTCAATGAACACTGAAGCTTTCTTT
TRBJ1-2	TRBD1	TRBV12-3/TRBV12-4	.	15	CASSLWGTGFDGYTF	TGTGCCAGCAGTTTATGGGGGACAGGGTTTGATGGCTACACCTTC
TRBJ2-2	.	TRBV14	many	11	CASSQAGELFF	TGTGCCAGCAGCCAAGCCGGGGAGCTGTTTTTT
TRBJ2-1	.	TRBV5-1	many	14	CASSFVGGGNEQFF	TGCGCCAGCAGCTTTGTCGGGGGAGGCAATGAGCAGTTCTTC
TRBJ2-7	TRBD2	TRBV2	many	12	CASSEGLGEQYF	TGTGCCAGCAGTGAGGGACTAGGCGAGCAGTACTTC
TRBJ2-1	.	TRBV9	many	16	CAKQSRPGPPGNEQFF	TGTGCCAAGCAGAGCCGCCCCGGGCCCCCAGGGAATGAGCAGTTCTTC
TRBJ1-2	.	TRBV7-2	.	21	CASSKRAAGWSESVINYGYTF	TGTGCCAGCAGCAAAAGGGCGGCCGGTTGGTCTGAAAGTGTGATTAACTATGGCTACACCTTC
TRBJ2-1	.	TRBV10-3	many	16	CAISGAEQGSYNEQFF	TGTGCCATCAGCGGAGCGGAGCAGGGCTCCTACAATGAGCAGTTCTTC
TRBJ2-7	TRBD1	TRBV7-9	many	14	CASSPRTGETEQYF	TGTGCCAGCAGCCCCAGGACAGGGGAGACCGAGCAGTACTTC
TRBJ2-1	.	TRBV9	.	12	CASSTTNNEQFF	TGTGCCAGCAGCACGACCAACAATGAGCAGTTCTTC
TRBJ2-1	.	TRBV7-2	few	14	CASRLRLVGNEQFF	TGTGCCAGCAGACTACGACTAGTAGGCAATGAGCAGTTCTTC
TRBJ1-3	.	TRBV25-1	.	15	CASSHKGTAGNTIYF	TGTGCCAGCAGTCATAAGGGAACGGCTGGAAACACCATATATTTT
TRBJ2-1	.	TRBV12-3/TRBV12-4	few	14	CASTFDPGDNEQFF	TGTGCCAGCACCTTTGACCCAGGGGACAATGAGCAGTTCTTC
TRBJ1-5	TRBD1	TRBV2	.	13	CASQDREGQPQHF	TGTGCCAGTCAGGACAGGGAGGGACAGCCCCAGCATTTT
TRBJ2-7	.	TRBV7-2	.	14	CASSLTDSSYEQYF	TGTGCCAGCAGCTTAACAGATAGCTCCTACGAGCAGTACTTC
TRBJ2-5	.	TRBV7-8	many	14	CASSLVAGGETQYF	TGTGCCAGCAGCTTAGTGGCGGGCGGGGAGACCCAGTACTTC
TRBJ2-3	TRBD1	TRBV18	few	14	CASSRTGDADTQYF	TGTGCCAGCTCACGCACAGGGGACGCAGATACGCAGTATTTT